This TCR beta chain came from a study of blood T cell repertoires in COVID-19. Germline assignment: CDR1 LGHNT and CDR2 FRNRAP. The V and J ends lost 1 base and 3 bases respectively, with 13 bases between them. CDR3 length: 15 amino acids. The repertoire was sequenced with immunoSEQ multiplex PCR; TCRdb's copy has only in-frame clones and lacks some. The sample records just over 300,000 clones, over 75% being singletons. Categorization into cohorts depended on clinical history that participants reported. Recovered Cohort 3 donors showed two negative PCRs, clearance, or symptom resolution. The specimen was PBMCs or T cells enriched from blood (not recorded which). The sequence came from a man aged 25-40 years who had recovered from COVID-19. J is TRBJ2-7 and V is TRBV12-5; possible D gene TRBD1, 5 bases. The CDR3 coding sequence is TGTGCTAGTGGTTTGGCCCAAGGACATAGCTACGAGCAGTACTTC. Protein product: CASGLAQGHSYEQYF.